A selection of T cell receptor beta chains follows, all from one sample in a study of long-term antiretroviral therapy in people with HIV. The protocol was immunoSEQ multiplex PCR, while the TCRdb copy is restricted to in-frame clones and leaves out a portion. The repertoire holds 16,000 or so clones, about 95% seen once, with about 1.4% in the top ten. Sequences were derived from unsorted PBMCs, sampled 10.4 years after starting antiretroviral therapy. The receptors derive from a man younger than 45 with HIV. Each CDR3 is given without its conserved first and last residue. The order of the fields is clone size, D gene, V gene, CDR3 protein. A D gene is named only where the DNA matches it firmly. Rows may omit the clone size; those that give it use once, few, many or a size class.

size: NA; D: NA; V: TRBV28; CDR3: ASSLGSRGPKNTEAF
size: NA; D: TRBD1; V: TRBV5-6; CDR3: ASSLVTGGGGYGYT
size: NA; D: NA; V: TRBV6-5; CDR3: ASSYSYGEGAF
size: NA; D: NA; V: TRBV14; CDR3: ASSQNGGNTGELF
size: NA; D: NA; V: TRBV5-6; CDR3: ASSLSSLYQQPQH
size: NA; D: NA; V: TRBV7-6; CDR3: ASSFSRESSGGRELF
size: NA; D: TRBD2; V: TRBV14; CDR3: ASSRDYEETQY
size: NA; D: NA; V: TRBV18; CDR3: ASSPGGVNTEAF
size: NA; D: NA; V: TRBV6-5; CDR3: ASSYGSHYGYT
size: once; D: NA; V: TRBV28; CDR3: ASSPVVTGHRDDEQF
size: once; D: NA; V: TRBV6-1; CDR3: ASSEDGDTEAF
size: NA; D: NA; V: TRBV6-5; CDR3: ASTRLGEQF
size: NA; D: NA; V: TRBV28; CDR3: ASSFRDQPQH
size: NA; D: NA; V: TRBV29-1; CDR3: SVERGGGETQY
size: NA; D: NA; V: TRBV5-8; CDR3: ASSSPGQLNQPQH
size: NA; D: NA; V: TRBV6-1; CDR3: ASSASGVLYNEQF
size: NA; D: NA; V: TRBV5-1; CDR3: ASSSRPPGRSETEAF
size: NA; D: TRBD1; V: TRBV5-1; CDR3: ASSLVGTVNTGELF
size: NA; D: NA; V: TRBV9; CDR3: ASSVGSIGGLF
size: NA; D: NA; V: TRBV5-1; CDR3: ASSLFGGPKKLF
size: NA; D: NA; V: TRBV10-1; CDR3: ASSYGDEQF
size: NA; D: NA; V: TRBV5-1; CDR3: ASSLAARKETQY
size: NA; D: NA; V: TRBV7-8; CDR3: ASSPRGASTDTQY
size: NA; D: NA; V: TRBV7-2; CDR3: ASSSYLLEKLF
size: NA; D: TRBD1; V: TRBV5-1; CDR3: ASSPGGGGETQY
size: once; D: NA; V: TRBV30; CDR3: AWSGLEARRKGEKLF
size: NA; D: TRBD2; V: TRBV7-6; CDR3: ASIPVGLGTDTQY
size: NA; D: NA; V: TRBV9; CDR3: ASSVGPGPQETQY
size: NA; D: TRBD1; V: TRBV28; CDR3: ASSRPFRDRGLAEAF
size: NA; D: TRBD2; V: TRBV5-1; CDR3: ASSLAVGGASEQF
size: NA; D: NA; V: TRBV5-4; CDR3: ASSGDNEQF
size: NA; D: NA; V: TRBV11-2; CDR3: ASSLGGDSGANVLT
size: NA; D: NA; V: TRBV27; CDR3: ASSRLEGSYNEQF
size: NA; D: NA; V: TRBV27; CDR3: ASSFSGAGQPQH
size: few; D: NA; V: TRBV19; CDR3: ASSIGREAF
size: NA; D: NA; V: TRBV4-1; CDR3: ASSQNRGENTEAF
size: NA; D: NA; V: TRBV28; CDR3: ASSLVGMDTEAF
size: NA; D: NA; V: TRBV2; CDR3: ASRWTEGNTIY
size: NA; D: NA; V: TRBV15; CDR3: ATSRDLRQVSSGANVLT
size: NA; D: NA; V: TRBV23-1; CDR3: ASSQSFGRLSGANVLT
size: NA; D: NA; V: TRBV4-1; CDR3: ASSQDWSNTEAF
size: NA; D: NA; V: TRBV9; CDR3: ASSVTSRHTDTQY
size: few; D: NA; V: TRBV5-4; CDR3: ASSFYREQETQY
size: NA; D: NA; V: TRBV4-2; CDR3: ASSQELGFGQPQH
size: NA; D: NA; V: TRBV5-5; CDR3: ASSKAGGTQNYNEQF
size: NA; D: NA; V: TRBV15; CDR3: ATSRDQGTGELF
size: NA; D: NA; V: TRBV2; CDR3: ASSESTVGNTIY
size: NA; D: NA; V: TRBV29-1; CDR3: SVESWEGNGNTIY
size: NA; D: NA; V: TRBV5-1; CDR3: ASSFLTANTEAF
size: NA; D: NA; V: TRBV6-1; CDR3: ASSEASVSGNTIY
size: once; D: TRBD1; V: TRBV6-5; CDR3: ASSYGDRQETQY